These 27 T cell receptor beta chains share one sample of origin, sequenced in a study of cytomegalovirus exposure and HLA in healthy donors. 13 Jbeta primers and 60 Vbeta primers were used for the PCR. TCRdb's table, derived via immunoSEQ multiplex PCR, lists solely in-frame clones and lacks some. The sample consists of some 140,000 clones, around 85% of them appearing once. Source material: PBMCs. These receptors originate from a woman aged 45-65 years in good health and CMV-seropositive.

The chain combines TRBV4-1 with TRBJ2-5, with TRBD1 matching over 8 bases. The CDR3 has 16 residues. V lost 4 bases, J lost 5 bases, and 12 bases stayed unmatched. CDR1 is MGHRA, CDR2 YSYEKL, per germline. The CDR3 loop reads CASSPKRGQAGETQYF. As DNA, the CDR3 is TGCGCCAGCAGCCCGAAGAGGGGACAGGCTGGGGAGACCCAGTACTTC.

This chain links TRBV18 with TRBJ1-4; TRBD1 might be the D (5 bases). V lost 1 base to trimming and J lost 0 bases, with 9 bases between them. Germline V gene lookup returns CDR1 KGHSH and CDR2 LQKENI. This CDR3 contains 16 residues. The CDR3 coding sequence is TGTGCCAGCTCACCACGGCCGACAGCAACTAATGAAAAACTGTTTTTT. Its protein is CASSPRPTATNEKLFF. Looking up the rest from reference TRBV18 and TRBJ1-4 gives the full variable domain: NAGVMQNPRHLVRRRGQEARLRCSPMKGHSHVYWYRQLPEEGLKFMVYLQKENIIDESGMPKERFSAEFPKEGPSILRIQQVVRGDSAAYFCASSPRPTATNEKLFFGSGTQLSVL.

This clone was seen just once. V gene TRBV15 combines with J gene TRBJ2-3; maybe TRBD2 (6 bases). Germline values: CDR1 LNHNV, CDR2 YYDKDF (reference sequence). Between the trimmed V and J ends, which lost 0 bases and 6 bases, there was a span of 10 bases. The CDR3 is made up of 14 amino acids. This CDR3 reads CATSRDREVDTQYF. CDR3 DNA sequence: TGTGCCACCAGCAGAGACAGGGAGGTGGATACGCAGTATTTT.

CDR3: CASSPGQGDREAFF. For the CDR3, the DNA is TGTGCCAGCAGCCCTGGACAGGGGGACCGTGAAGCTTTCTTT. This rearrangement joins TRBV5-4 to TRBJ1-1; 10 bases are shared with TRBD1. Germline trimming cut 4 bases from V and 7 bases from J; bases unmatched to any gene: 7. Germline V lookup: CDR1 SGHNT, CDR2 YYREEE (reference sequence). CDR3 size: 14 residues.

The CDR3 sequence: CASSLAGSHGANVLTF. DNA of the CDR3: TGTGCCAGCAGTTTGGCTGGCTCCCATGGGGCCAACGTCCTGACTTTC. V is TRBV28 and J is TRBJ2-6; D gene unclear. The CDR3 has 16 residues. Trimming removed 3 bases from V and 3 bases from J, with 12 bases in between. Germline lookup yields CDR1 MDHEN and CDR2 SYDVKM.

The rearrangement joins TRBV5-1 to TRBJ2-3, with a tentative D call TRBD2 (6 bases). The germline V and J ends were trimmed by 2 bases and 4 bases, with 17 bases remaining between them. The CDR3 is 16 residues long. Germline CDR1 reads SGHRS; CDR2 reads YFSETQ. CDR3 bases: TGCGCCAGCAGCTTACCAAGGGCCGGGGGTGCAGATACGCAGTATTTT. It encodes CASSLPRAGGADTQYF.

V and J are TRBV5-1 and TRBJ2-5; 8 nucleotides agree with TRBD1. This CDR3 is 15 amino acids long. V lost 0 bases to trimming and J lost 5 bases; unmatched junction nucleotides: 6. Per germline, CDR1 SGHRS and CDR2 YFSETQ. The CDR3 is CASSLVQGVLETQYF. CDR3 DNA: TGCGCCAGCAGCTTGGTACAGGGGGTCTTGGAGACCCAGTACTTC.

CDR3 bases: TGTGCCAGCAGTTTCATTTCAGGGGGCTATTCACCCCTCCACTTT. Its protein is CASSFISGGYSPLHF. V usage is TRBV28 and J usage is TRBJ1-6; 8 nucleotides match TRBD1. Per the germline V gene, CDR1 is MDHEN and CDR2 is SYDVKM. V trimming: 3 bases; J trimming: 8 bases; junction bases outside the gene matches: 6. The CDR3 loop spans 15 amino acids. The full variable domain, completed using reference TRBV28 and TRBJ1-6, is DVKVTQSSRYLVKRTGEKVFLECVQDMDHENMFWYRQDPGLGLRLIYFSYDVKMKEKGDIPEGYSVSREKKERFSLILESASTNQTSMYLCASSFISGGYSPLHFGNGTRLTVT.

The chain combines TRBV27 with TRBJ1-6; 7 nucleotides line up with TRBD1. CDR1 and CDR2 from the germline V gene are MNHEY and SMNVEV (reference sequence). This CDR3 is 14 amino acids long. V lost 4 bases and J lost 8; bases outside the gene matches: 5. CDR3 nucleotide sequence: TGTGCCAGCAGTTCTCAGGGGGACCATTCACCCCTCCACTTT. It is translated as CASSSQGDHSPLHF.

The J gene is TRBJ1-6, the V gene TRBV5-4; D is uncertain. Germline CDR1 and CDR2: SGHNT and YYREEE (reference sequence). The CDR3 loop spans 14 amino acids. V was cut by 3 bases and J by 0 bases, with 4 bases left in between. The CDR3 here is CASSSSSYNSPLHF. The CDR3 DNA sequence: TGTGCCAGCAGCTCTAGCTCCTATAATTCACCCCTCCACTTT. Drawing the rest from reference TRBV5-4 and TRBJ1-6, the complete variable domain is ETGVTQSPTHLIKTRGQQVTLRCSSQSGHNTVSWYQQALGQGPQFIFQYYREEENGRGNFPPRFSGLQFPNYSSELNVNALELDDSALYLCASSSSSYNSPLHFGNGTRLTVT.

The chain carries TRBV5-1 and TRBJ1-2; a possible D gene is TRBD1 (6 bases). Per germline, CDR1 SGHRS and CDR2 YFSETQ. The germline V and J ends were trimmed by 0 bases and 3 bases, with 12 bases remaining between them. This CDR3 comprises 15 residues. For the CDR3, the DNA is TGCGCCAGCAGCTTGGGGCAGGGGCGCGACTATGGCTACACCTTC. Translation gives CASSLGQGRDYGYTF.

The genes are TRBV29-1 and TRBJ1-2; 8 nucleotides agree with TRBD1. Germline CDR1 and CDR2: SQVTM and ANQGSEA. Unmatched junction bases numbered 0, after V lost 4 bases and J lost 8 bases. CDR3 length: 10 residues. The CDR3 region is CSVGTGGYTF. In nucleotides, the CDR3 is TGCAGCGTTGGGACAGGGGGCTACACCTTC.

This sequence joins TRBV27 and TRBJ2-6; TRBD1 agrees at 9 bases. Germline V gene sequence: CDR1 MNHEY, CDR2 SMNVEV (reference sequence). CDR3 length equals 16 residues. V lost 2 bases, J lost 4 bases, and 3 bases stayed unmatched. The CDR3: CASSLGQGTGANVLTF. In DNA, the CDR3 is TGTGCCAGCAGTTTAGGACAGGGGACAGGGGCCAACGTCCTGACTTTC. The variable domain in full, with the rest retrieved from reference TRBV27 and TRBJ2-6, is EAQVTQNPRYLITVTGKKLTVTCSQNMNHEYMSWYRQDPGLGLRQIYYSMNVEVTDKGDVPEGYKVSRKEKRNFPLILESPSPNQTSLYFCASSLGQGTGANVLTFGAGSRLTVL.

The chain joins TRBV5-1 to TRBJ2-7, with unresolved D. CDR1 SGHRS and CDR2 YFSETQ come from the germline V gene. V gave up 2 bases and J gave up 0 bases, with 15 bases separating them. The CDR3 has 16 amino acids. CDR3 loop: CASSFSSGSPSYEQYF. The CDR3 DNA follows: TGCGCCAGCAGCTTCAGCTCCGGGTCTCCCTCCTACGAGCAGTACTTC.

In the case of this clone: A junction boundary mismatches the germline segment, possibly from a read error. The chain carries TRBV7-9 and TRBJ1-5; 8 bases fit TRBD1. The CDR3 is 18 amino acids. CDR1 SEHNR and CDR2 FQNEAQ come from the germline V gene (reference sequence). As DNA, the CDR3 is TGTTCCAGCAGTCACCTTTGGACAGGGAGGGGAAGCAATCAGCCCCAGCATTTT. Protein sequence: CSSSHLWTGRGSNQPQHF.

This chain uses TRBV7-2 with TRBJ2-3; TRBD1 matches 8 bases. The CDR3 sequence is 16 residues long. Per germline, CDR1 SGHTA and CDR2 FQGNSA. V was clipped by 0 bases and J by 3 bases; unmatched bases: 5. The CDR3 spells CASSLARTGITDTQYF. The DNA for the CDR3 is TGTGCCAGCAGCTTAGCGAGGACAGGGATTACAGATACGCAGTATTTT. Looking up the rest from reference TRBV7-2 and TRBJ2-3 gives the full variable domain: GAGVSQSPSNKVTEKGKDVELRCDPISGHTALYWYRQSLGQGLEFLIYFQGNSAPDKSGLPSDRFSAERTGGSVSTLTIQRTQQEDSAVYLCASSLARTGITDTQYFGPGTRLTVL.

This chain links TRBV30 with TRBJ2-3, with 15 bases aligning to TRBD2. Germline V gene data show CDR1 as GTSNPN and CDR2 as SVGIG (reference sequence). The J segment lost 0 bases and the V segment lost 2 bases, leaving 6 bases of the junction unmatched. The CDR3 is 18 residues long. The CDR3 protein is CAWSLGLAGGTSTDTQYF. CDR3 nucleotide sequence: TGTGCCTGGAGTTTGGGACTAGCGGGGGGTACTAGCACAGATACGCAGTATTTT.

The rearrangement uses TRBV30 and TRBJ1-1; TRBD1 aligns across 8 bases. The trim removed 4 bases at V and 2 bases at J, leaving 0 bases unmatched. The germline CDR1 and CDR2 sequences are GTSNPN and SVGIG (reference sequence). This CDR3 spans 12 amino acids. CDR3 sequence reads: CAWTGGNTEAFF. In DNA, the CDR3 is TGTGCCTGGACAGGGGGCAACACTGAAGCTTTCTTT.

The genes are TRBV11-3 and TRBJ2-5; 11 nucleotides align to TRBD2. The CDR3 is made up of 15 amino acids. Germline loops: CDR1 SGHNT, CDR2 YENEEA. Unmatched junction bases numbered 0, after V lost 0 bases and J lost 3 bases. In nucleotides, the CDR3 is TGTGCCAGCAGCTTAGAGGGACTAGCGGAAGAGACCCAGTACTTC. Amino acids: CASSLEGLAEETQYF. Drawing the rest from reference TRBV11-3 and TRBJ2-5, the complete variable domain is EAGVVQSPRYKIIEKKQPVAFWCNPISGHNTLYWYLQNLGQGPELLIRYENEEAVDDSQLPKDRFSAERLKGVDSTLKIQPAELGDSAVYLCASSLEGLAEETQYFGPGTRLLVL.

The DNA for the CDR3 is TGCGCCAGCAGCTTGAACAGGGACGAGCAGTACTTC. This gives the protein CASSLNRDEQYF. This chain joins TRBV5-1 and TRBJ2-7; D is possibly TRBD1 (6 bases). The germline V and J ends were trimmed by 1 base and 5 bases, with 7 bases remaining between them. Germline V gives CDR1 SGHRS, CDR2 YFSETQ. The CDR3 is 12 amino acids. Full variable domain (outside the CDR3, taken from reference TRBV5-1 and TRBJ2-7): KAGVTQTPRYLIKTRGQQVTLSCSPISGHRSVSWYQQTPGQGLQFLFEYFSETQRNKGNFPGRFSGRQFSNSRSEMNVSTLELGDSALYLCASSLNRDEQYFGPGTRLTVT.

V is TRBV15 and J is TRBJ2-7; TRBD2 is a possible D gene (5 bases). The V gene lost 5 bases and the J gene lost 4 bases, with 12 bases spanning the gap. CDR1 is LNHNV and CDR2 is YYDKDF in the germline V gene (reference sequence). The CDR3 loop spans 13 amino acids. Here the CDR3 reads CATSSPLVYEQYF. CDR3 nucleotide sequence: TGTGCCACCAGCTCACCACTAGTTTACGAGCAGTACTTC. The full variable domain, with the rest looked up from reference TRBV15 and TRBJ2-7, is DAMVIQNPRYQVTQFGKPVTLSCSQTLNHNVMYWYQQKSSQAPKLLFHYYDKDFNNEADTPDNFQSRRPNTSFCFLDIRSPGLGDTAMYLCATSSPLVYEQYFGPGTRLTVT.

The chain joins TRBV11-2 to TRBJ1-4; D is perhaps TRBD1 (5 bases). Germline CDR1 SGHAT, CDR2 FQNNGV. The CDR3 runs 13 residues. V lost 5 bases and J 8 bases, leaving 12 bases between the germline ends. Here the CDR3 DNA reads TGTGCCAGCAGCCCAAGGCAGGGAGAAAAACTGTTTTTT. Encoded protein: CASSPRQGEKLFF.

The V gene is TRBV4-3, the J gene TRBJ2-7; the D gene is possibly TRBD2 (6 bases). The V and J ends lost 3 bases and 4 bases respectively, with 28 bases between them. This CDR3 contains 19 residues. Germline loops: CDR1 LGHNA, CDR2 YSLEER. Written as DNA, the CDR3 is TGCGCCAGCAGCCAGGTTTTTCCCTGGGAGGAAGGGGAATCTTACGAGCAGTACTTC. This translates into CASSQVFPWEEGESYEQYF.

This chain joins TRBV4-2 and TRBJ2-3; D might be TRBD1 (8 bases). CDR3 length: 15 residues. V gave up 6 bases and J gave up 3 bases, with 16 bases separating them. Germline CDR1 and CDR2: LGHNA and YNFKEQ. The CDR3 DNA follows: TGTGCCAGCAGATCCGACAGGGGAGGGACAGATACGCAGTATTTT. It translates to CASRSDRGGTDTQYF.

In nucleotides, the CDR3 is TGTGCCATCAGTGAGTGGTTAGCGGGAAAGGGCACAGATACGCAGTATTTT. Translating it yields CAISEWLAGKGTDTQYF. This chain connects TRBV10-3 to TRBJ2-3; 8 nucleotides match TRBD2. Germline V lookup: CDR1 ENHRY, CDR2 SYGVKD. The CDR3 runs 17 residues. J was trimmed by 1 base and V by 1 base; bases with no gene match: 7.

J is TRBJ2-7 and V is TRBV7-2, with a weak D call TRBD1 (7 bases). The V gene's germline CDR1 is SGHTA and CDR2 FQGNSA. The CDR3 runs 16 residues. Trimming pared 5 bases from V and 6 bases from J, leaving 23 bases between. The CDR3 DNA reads TGTGCCAGCAGCCCGCGGGGAAGGACAGGACCGGGCGAGCAGTACTTC. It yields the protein CASSPRGRTGPGEQYF.

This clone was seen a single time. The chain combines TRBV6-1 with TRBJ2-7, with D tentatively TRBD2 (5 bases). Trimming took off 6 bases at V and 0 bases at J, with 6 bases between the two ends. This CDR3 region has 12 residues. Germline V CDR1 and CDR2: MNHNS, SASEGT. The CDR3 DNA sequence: TGTGCCAGCAGCCGGGACTCCTACGAGCAGTACTTC. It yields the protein CASSRDSYEQYF.